This TCR beta chain was recorded in a study of T-cell memory formation after mild COVID-19. Study as a whole: TCR clusters were mostly confined to one donor each.

V lost 0 bases, J lost 6 bases, and 6 bases lay in between. This CDR3 comprises 13 residues. Per germline, CDR1 MGHRA and CDR2 YSYEKL. Constant-segment-primed 5'RACE gave TCR alpha and TCR beta cDNA libraries with sample barcodes and UMIs. TCRdb recomputed calls from the 5' RACE reads with MiXCR, one row per CDR3 protein. The sample includes roughly 620,000 distinct CDR3 sequences, about a sixth of them seen just once. The study's findings and limits: Memory from before infection featured some responding clones, which suggests cross-reactive memory joined.

This clonotype has a handful of counts. Its antigen is undetermined. This clonotype was sampled from an adult woman who had mild COVID-19 (a few samples of this study predate the infection). Cell type and time point are not known. The genes are TRBV4-1 and TRBJ2-1; D unclear. Sequencing was carried out using PBMCs or a T cell subset sorted from them (not recorded which). CDR3 coding DNA: TGCGCCAGCAGCCAAGAGGTTGCCAATGAGCAGTTCTTC. This sequence encodes CASSQEVANEQFF.